One and the same sample provided the 8 T cell receptor beta chains below, sequenced in a study of graft-versus-host responses after intestinal transplantation. The repertoire was sequenced with immunoSEQ multiplex PCR; TCRdb's copy has only in-frame clones and lacks some. Of over 90,000 clones detected, roughly 91% appear once; the ten largest clones hold 0.18%. Antigens for these TCRs are unknown. The sample here was unstimulated CD4+ T cells sorted from spleen or lymph node cells, taken before transplant. These receptors originate from a human donor who was the organ donor for an intestinal transplant.

The chain links TRBV9 to TRBJ1-6; 9 bases agree with TRBD1. CDR3 length equals 15 residues. From germline, CDR1 is SGDLS and CDR2 YYNGEE. The V gene end was trimmed by 3 bases and the J gene end by 9 bases; junction bases not matched to a gene: 7. This CDR3 is CASSATGTGSSPLHF. The CDR3 DNA sequence: TGTGCCAGCAGCGCCACCGGGACAGGGAGTTCACCCCTCCACTTT.

This clone has only one observation. J is TRBJ2-2 and V is TRBV4-1; D remains ambiguous. V lost 5 bases and J lost 7, with 17 bases in between. Germline CDR1 MGHRA, CDR2 YSYEKL. The CDR3 covers 15 residues. Here the CDR3 reads CASSGTQVGNGELFF. The CDR3 DNA is TGCGCCAGCAGCGGTACCCAAGTCGGTAACGGGGAGCTGTTTTTT.

The rearrangement joins TRBV9 to TRBJ2-5, with 7 positions matching TRBD2. The ends lost 2 bases at V and 1 base at J; junction bases unmatched: 2. The germline V gene has CDR1 SGDLS and CDR2 YYNGEE. The CDR3 contains 14 residues. The chain's CDR3 is CASSVGTTQETQYF. CDR3 sequence (DNA): TGTGCCAGCAGCGTCGGGACTACCCAAGAGACCCAGTACTTC.

The rearrangement links TRBV2 to TRBJ1-1, with 7 bases that match TRBD1. Trimming took 5 bases from V and 5 from J; bases not matched to a gene: 11. CDR1 is SNHLY, CDR2 FYNNEI, per germline. The CDR3 is 15 residues long. Here the CDR3 reads CASSLIKTGSTEAFF. CDR3 nucleotide sequence: TGTGCCAGCAGTCTCATCAAGACAGGGAGTACTGAAGCTTTCTTT.

The rearrangement links TRBV27 to TRBJ2-1; TRBD1 might be the D (6 bases). The CDR3 runs to 15 residues. Trimming shortened V by 2 bases and J by 0 bases, and 8 bases separated the two germline ends. From germline, CDR1 is MNHEY and CDR2 SMNVEV (reference sequence). DNA of the CDR3: TGTGCCAGCAGTTTAGGGACACTCTCCTACAATGAGCAGTTCTTC. The encoded protein is CASSLGTLSYNEQFF.

This clone was counted between two and nine times. The chain recombines TRBV18 with TRBJ2-3; 7 positions match TRBD2. Trimming cost V 3 bases and J 5 bases; bases outside gene matches: 2. Germline CDR1 KGHSH, CDR2 LQKENI. The CDR3 totals 13 residues. For the CDR3, the DNA is TGTGCCAGCTCACCTCGGGGGGAAGATACGCAGTATTTT. This encodes CASSPRGEDTQYF.

The chain uses TRBV9 and TRBJ1-1, with D possibly being TRBD1 (5 bases). V was clipped by 6 bases and J by 4 bases, with 22 bases between them. The V gene's germline CDR1 is SGDLS and CDR2 YYNGEE. The CDR3 is 16 amino acids. The CDR3 here is CASTKGAGGMFTEAFF. As DNA, the CDR3 is TGTGCCAGCACCAAAGGGGCGGGGGGGATGTTCACTGAAGCTTTCTTT.

J is TRBJ2-1 and V is TRBV27; 8 positions agree with TRBD1. CDR1 is MNHEY and CDR2 is SMNVEV in the germline V gene (reference sequence). The length of the CDR3 is 16 residues. J was trimmed by 4 bases and V by 3 bases; bases with no gene match: 8. The CDR3 region is CASSLSTRDRYNEQFF. CDR3 nucleotide sequence: TGTGCCAGCAGTTTGTCAACCCGGGACAGGTACAATGAGCAGTTCTTC.